The clone carrying this T cell receptor beta chain was counted at least ten times. Its specificity is not known. The sample is drawn from a study of molecular identifiers for immune sequencing clone quantification. Study outcomes and limitations: Among about a million naive cells, spiked Jurkat TCR RNA from a single cell was reportedly detectable.

Every naive CD8 library was made from between about 20,000 and 1,000,000 sorted cells with 10%, 30% or 50% RNA. As CD8+CD4-CCR7+CD45RA+ cells, naive CD8 T cells were sorted. Listed TCR primers and previously described methods were used for bulk TCR libraries. TCRdb ran MiXCR on the PCR reads and lists one entry per CDR3 protein. Found here are about 320,000 distinct CDR3 sequences, about 20% of them singletons; the top ten hold about 0.81%. This CDR3 is 16 amino acids long. The gene calls are TRBV21-1 and TRBJ1-5; the DNA was not compared with TRBD1, the D call given in the table. TRBV21-1 is reported as a pseudogene. Sequences were obtained from naive CD8+ T cells from blood, with Jurkat cell RNA spiked in. As to subset: FACS-sorted CD8+CD4-CCR7+CD45RA+ naive T cells. The TCR sequence derives from a human donor in good health. Some libraries in this study had Jurkat cell RNA spiked in. CDR3 bases: TGTGCCAGCAGCAAAGCCTCAGGGGGCCGGAATCAGCCCCAGCATTTT. Its protein product is CASSKASGGRNQPQHF.